Reported below is one T cell receptor (beta chain). Its target is unknown. The sample comes from a study of blood T cells in healthy people across ages. The CDR3 runs 17 residues. From germline, CDR1 is MNHNS and CDR2 SASEGT. The authors ran a second PCR of roughly 6 to 11 cycles using a sample-barcoded 5' primer and a J-beta primer mix. MiXCR, applied by TCRdb to the 5' RACE reads, yields one record per CDR3 protein. The sample has over 1,500,000 distinct CDR3 sequences, roughly 49% seen once. General study points: A greater number of naive CD4+ cells and higher diversity distinguished long-lived donors from aged donors. Roughly linear age-related decline in beta diversity appeared, significant by age 40. The study found TCR beta diversity correlated strongly with naive T cell percentage.

The V gene is TRBV6-1, the J gene TRBJ2-4, with 7 nucleotides matching TRBD1. The J call is in doubt because the DNA end fits TRBJ2-7 better. Sequenced input: blood. This TCR came from a woman aged 35 to 49 in good health. As DNA, the CDR3 is TGTGCCAGCAGTGAAGCAGTTGCGTGGACAGGAGCCTACGAGCAGTACTTC. Translating gives CASSEAVAWTGAYEQYF.